The sequence of this TCR beta chain was determined in a study of human T cells and chemical hapten exposure. TCRdb re-called the RACE reads through MiXCR, storing one row per CDR3 protein. Of more than 300,000 distinct CDR3 sequences detected, around 5.5% appear once; the ten largest clones hold 7% to 10%. Regarding the study as a whole: A positive correlation with patch test score was shown by PT1 expanded TCR counts.

Documented time point: pre-sensitization, week 0. Stated treatment: therapeutic diphenylcyclopropenone sensitization with weekly scalp DPC. There are a few counts of this clonotype. Its antigen is not known. The sequence was collected from a woman between 18 and 29 years old with alopecia areata. Some clones in this sample may be carry-over from other donors' samples. Sequenced material: whole blood, taken in connection with sensitization to the hapten diphenylcyclopropenone (DPC).

The CDR3 loop is CASTIGLASSTDTQYF. The CDR3, as DNA: TGTGCCAGCACCATTGGACTAGCGTCTAGCACAGATACGCAGTATTTT. The V call is TRBV7-9, the J call TRBJ2-3; 9 positions agree with TRBD2. The ends lost 7 bases at V and 0 bases at J; junction bases unmatched: 8. CDR1 is SEHNR and CDR2 is FQNEAQ in the germline V gene (reference sequence). The CDR3 contains 16 residues.